The clone carrying this T cell receptor (beta chain) was seen more than once but under ten times. The antigen is undetermined. The record originates from a study of T-cell memory formation after mild COVID-19. Overall study context: Clusters were largely donor specific.

Germline V gene data show CDR1 as SGHRS and CDR2 as YFSETQ. Between the trimmed V and J ends, which lost 2 bases and 1 base, there was a span of 9 bases. The CDR3 has 14 residues. Notes on the study in general: Clones that contracted clustered mainly in CM and EM if CD4+ and in EMRA if CD8+. CD4+ bias marked clones expanding day 15 to 37, unlike balanced contracting clones.

TCRdb reprocessed the 5' RACE reads with MiXCR, giving one entry per CDR3 protein. The sample has about 170,000 distinct CDR3 sequences; 10% to 15% are singletons. Sequencing was performed on PBMCs or a T cell subset sorted from them (not recorded which). This TCR was recovered from a man aged 18 to 30 who had mild COVID-19 (a few samples of this study predate the infection). Cell type and time point are not known. The chain has TRBV5-1 and TRBJ2-5, with D tentatively TRBD2 (5 bases). The CDR3 DNA reads as TGCGCCAGCAGCTTTTTAGCGAGCCAAGAGACCCAGTACTTC. Translation: CASSFLASQETQYF. The entire variable domain, with the rest obtained from reference TRBV5-1 and TRBJ2-5, is as follows: KAGVTQTPRYLIKTRGQQVTLSCSPISGHRSVSWYQQTPGQGLQFLFEYFSETQRNKGNFPGRFSGRQFSNSRSEMNVSTLELGDSALYLCASSFLASQETQYFGPGTRLLVL.